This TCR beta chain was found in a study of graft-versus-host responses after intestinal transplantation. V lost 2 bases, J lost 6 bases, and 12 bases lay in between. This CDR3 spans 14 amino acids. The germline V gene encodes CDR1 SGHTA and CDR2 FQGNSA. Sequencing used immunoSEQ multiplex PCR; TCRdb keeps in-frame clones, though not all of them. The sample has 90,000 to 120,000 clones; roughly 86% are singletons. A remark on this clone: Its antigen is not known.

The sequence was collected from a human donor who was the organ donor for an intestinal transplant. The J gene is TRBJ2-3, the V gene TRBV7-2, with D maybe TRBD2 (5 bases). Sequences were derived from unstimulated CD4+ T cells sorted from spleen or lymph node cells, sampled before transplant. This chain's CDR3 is CASSLTAGQDTQYF. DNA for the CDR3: TGTGCCAGCAGCTTAACGGCGGGCCAGGATACGCAGTATTTT.